The rows below give T cell receptor beta chains drawn from one sample of a study of T cell responses to AZD1222 COVID-19 vaccine. Generated by immunoSEQ multiplex PCR, the TCRdb table keeps only in-frame clones and is missing some. This sample carries 80,000 to 100,000 clones, 86% of them seen once, and the ten largest clones take 4.5% to 7%. Specimen: peripheral blood, collected 28 days after the second AZD1222 dose. The receptors stem from an adult who received the AZD1222 COVID-19 vaccine. Both conserved end residues are trimmed from each CDR3. Fields, in order: CDR3 length, V gene, clone size, J gene, CDR3 protein. Size is omitted from some rows. Given values are once, few, many or a class for expanded clones.

length: 10; V: TRBV19; size: .; J: TRBJ1-4; CDR3: ASSIIAEKLF
length: 12; V: TRBV6-2/TRBV6-3; size: few; J: TRBJ2-4; CDR3: ASSYSGSKNIQY
length: 12; V: TRBV7-9; size: .; J: TRBJ2-5; CDR3: ASSPGAHQETQY
length: 10; V: TRBV27; size: .; J: TRBJ2-7; CDR3: ASSPQGGEQY
length: 11; V: TRBV7-9; size: .; J: TRBJ1-6; CDR3: ASSPDGVGPLH
length: 13; V: TRBV7-9; size: .; J: TRBJ1-1; CDR3: ASKTWDSTNTEAF
length: 13; V: TRBV11-2; size: .; J: TRBJ1-5; CDR3: ASSRGPESNQPQH
length: 8; V: TRBV11-2; size: .; J: TRBJ1-6; CDR3: ASSSRTLH
length: 13; V: TRBV21-1; size: .; J: TRBJ1-1; CDR3: ASSKVPGGDTEAF
length: 13; V: TRBV30; size: .; J: TRBJ1-3; CDR3: AWSLPLHSGNTIY
length: 14; V: TRBV28; size: .; J: TRBJ1-5; CDR3: ASSLLGWYSNQPQH
length: 12; V: TRBV5-6; size: few; J: TRBJ2-3; CDR3: ASSPGRTADTQY
length: 12; V: TRBV19; size: .; J: TRBJ2-2; CDR3: ASSMTGDTGELF
length: 11; V: TRBV5-1; size: .; J: TRBJ1-1; CDR3: ASSWAPGAEAF
length: 15; V: TRBV20-1; size: .; J: TRBJ2-5; CDR3: SAGGLAGGPYQETQY
length: 14; V: TRBV9; size: .; J: TRBJ2-1; CDR3: ASSVAGAGSYNEQF
length: 13; V: TRBV30; size: .; J: TRBJ1-5; CDR3: AWSPSDRGNGAQH
length: 13; V: TRBV28; size: .; J: TRBJ2-7; CDR3: ATSQGAPLRYEQY
length: 11; V: TRBV12-2; size: medium-sized; J: TRBJ2-7; CDR3: ASRAFPAYEQY
length: 12; V: TRBV5-1; size: .; J: TRBJ1-3; CDR3: ASSDGYSGNTIY
length: 13; V: TRBV9; size: .; J: TRBJ2-7; CDR3: ASSVGVGDSYEQY
length: 17; V: TRBV24-1; size: .; J: TRBJ2-1; CDR3: ATQGMAGIPRGSYNEQF
length: 13; V: TRBV6-1; size: few; J: TRBJ2-3; CDR3: ASSENPLNTDTQY
length: 13; V: TRBV5-5; size: .; J: TRBJ1-6; CDR3: ASSLAGQGASPLH
length: 12; V: TRBV6-5; size: .; J: TRBJ2-2; CDR3: ASSYSEGSGELF
length: 14; V: TRBV30; size: few; J: TRBJ2-2; CDR3: AWRFRGGARTGELF
length: 10; V: TRBV28; size: .; J: TRBJ2-7; CDR3: ASSLAGIEQY
length: 15; V: TRBV19; size: .; J: TRBJ2-3; CDR3: ASRISAGGAGTDTQY
length: 11; V: TRBV3-1/TRBV3-2; size: .; J: TRBJ1-2; CDR3: ASSSPGQVGYT
length: 13; V: TRBV4-1; size: once; J: TRBJ1-1; CDR3: ASSQGPQAGTEAF
length: 14; V: TRBV23-1; size: .; J: TRBJ1-5; CDR3: ASSPPGPLLKRPQH
length: 12; V: TRBV7-9; size: .; J: TRBJ1-6; CDR3: ASSRLVEESPLH
length: 13; V: TRBV13; size: .; J: TRBJ2-2; CDR3: ASRSRTRNTGELF
length: 11; V: TRBV12-3/TRBV12-4; size: .; J: TRBJ1-2; CDR3: ASSSRQGNGYT
length: 13; V: TRBV6-5; size: .; J: TRBJ1-2; CDR3: ASRYVTGTGYGYT
length: 13; V: TRBV9; size: .; J: TRBJ2-2; CDR3: ASSVAWQATGELF
length: 14; V: TRBV3-1/TRBV3-2; size: .; J: TRBJ2-3; CDR3: ASRLGLAGIPDTQY
length: 11; V: TRBV19; size: .; J: TRBJ1-1; CDR3: ASSIQRNTEAF
length: 10; V: TRBV7-9; size: .; J: TRBJ2-7; CDR3: ASSVTAYEQY
length: 14; V: TRBV28; size: once; J: TRBJ2-3; CDR3: ASFPGASGVTDTQY
length: 13; V: TRBV5-1; size: .; J: TRBJ2-1; CDR3: ASSFYLYFQNEQF
length: 10; V: TRBV19; size: .; J: TRBJ2-1; CDR3: ASTHPGGEQF
length: 12; V: TRBV7-2; size: .; J: TRBJ2-3; CDR3: ASSFSPRSDTQY
length: 13; V: TRBV5-6; size: once; J: TRBJ2-7; CDR3: ASSFIDRVGYEQY
length: 14; V: TRBV7-6; size: .; J: TRBJ2-3; CDR3: ASSLATPGSTDTQY
length: 14; V: TRBV28; size: .; J: TRBJ1-5; CDR3: ASRSGTGGSTQPQH
length: 14; V: TRBV28; size: .; J: TRBJ1-3; CDR3: ASRPPGGSLGNTIY
length: 11; V: TRBV3-1/TRBV3-2; size: .; J: TRBJ1-2; CDR3: ASSHRIGDGYT
length: 12; V: TRBV7-2; size: .; J: TRBJ2-7; CDR3: ASSLAGFSYEQY
length: 11; V: TRBV11-2; size: .; J: TRBJ2-6; CDR3: ASSFAGANVLT